Given below is one TCR beta chain in context. Germline values: CDR1 LNHDA, CDR2 SQIVND (reference sequence). The ends were cut back, 1 base at V and 10 bases at J, with 13 bases in the middle. The CDR3 loop spans 13 amino acids. This entry comes from a study of shared clonotypes between healthy human individuals. Genomic DNA from each subset was divided evenly over several immunoSEQ plates. Sequencing was performed with immunoSEQ multiplex PCR; in TCRdb, only in-frame clones are kept and a portion is missing. The data contain approximately 1,500,000 clones, around 95% of them singletons. Donors comprised healthy HIV-negative adults lacking recent acute infections or vaccinations. The study separated CD4+ cells into CD45RA+ naive and CD45RA-negative memory subsets.

Sequenced sample: naive CD4+ T cells sorted from blood. The subset here: CD45RA+ positively selected. This TCR was sampled from a man under 40 in good health. The rearrangement uses TRBV19 and TRBJ1-1, with D hard to call. The CDR3 is CASSIVAGSSAFF. Written as DNA, the CDR3 is TGTGCCAGTAGTATAGTGGCAGGATCCTCAGCTTTCTTT. Variable domain in full (rest from reference TRBV19 and TRBJ1-1): DGGITQSPKYLFRKEGQNVTLSCEQNLNHDAMYWYRQDPGQGLRLIYYSQIVNDFQKGDIAEGYSVSREKKESFPLTVTSAQKNPTAFYLCASSIVAGSSAFFGQGTRLTVV.